What follows is one T cell receptor (beta chain) and its context. The entry originates in a study of T cell changes during pregnancy in multiple sclerosis. CDR3 length equals 14 residues. V lost 1 base to trimming and J lost 7 bases; unmatched junction nucleotides: 4. From germline, CDR1 is GTSNPN and CDR2 SVGIG (reference sequence). The method was immunoSEQ multiplex PCR; TCRdb's version includes in-frame clones alone and lacks a portion of them. Of tens of thousands of clones detected, about 91% appear once; the ten largest clones hold around 1.5%. Sequenced here: peripheral blood, sampled in the second trimester of pregnancy. The genes are TRBV30 and TRBJ1-4, with 9 bases aligning to TRBD1. This sequence was found in a female donor in good health, enrolled as a control in a pregnancy study. The CDR3: CAWSAGTGPEKLFF. As DNA, the CDR3 is TGTGCCTGGAGTGCCGGGACAGGGCCTGAAAAACTGTTTTTT.